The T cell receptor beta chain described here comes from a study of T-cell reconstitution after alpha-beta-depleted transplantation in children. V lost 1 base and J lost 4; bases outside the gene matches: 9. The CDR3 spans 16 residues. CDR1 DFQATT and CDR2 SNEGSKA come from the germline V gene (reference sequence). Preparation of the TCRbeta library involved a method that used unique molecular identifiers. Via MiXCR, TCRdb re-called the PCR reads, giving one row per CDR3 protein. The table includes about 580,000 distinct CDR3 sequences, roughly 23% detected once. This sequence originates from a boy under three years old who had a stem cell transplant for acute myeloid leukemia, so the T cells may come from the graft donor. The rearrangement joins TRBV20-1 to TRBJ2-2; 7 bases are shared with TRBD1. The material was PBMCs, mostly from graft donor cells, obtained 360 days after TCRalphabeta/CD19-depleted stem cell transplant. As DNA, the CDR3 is TGCAGTGCTAGAGTCGCCGGGACAGCCTTCACCGGGGAGCTGTTTTTT. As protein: CSARVAGTAFTGELFF.